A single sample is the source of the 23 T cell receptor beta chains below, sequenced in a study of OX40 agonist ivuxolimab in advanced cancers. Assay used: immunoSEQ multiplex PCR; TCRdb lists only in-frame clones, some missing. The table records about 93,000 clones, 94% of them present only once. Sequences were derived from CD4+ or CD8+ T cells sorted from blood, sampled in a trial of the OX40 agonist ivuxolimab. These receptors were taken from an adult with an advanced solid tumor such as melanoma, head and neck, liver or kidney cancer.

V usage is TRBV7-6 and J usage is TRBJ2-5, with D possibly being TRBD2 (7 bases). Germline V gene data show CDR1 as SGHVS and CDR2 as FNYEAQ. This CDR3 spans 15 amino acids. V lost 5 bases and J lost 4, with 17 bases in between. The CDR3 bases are TGTGCCAGCAGCCCACTGGGGGGGGCCCCAGAGACCCAGTACTTC. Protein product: CASSPLGGAPETQYF.

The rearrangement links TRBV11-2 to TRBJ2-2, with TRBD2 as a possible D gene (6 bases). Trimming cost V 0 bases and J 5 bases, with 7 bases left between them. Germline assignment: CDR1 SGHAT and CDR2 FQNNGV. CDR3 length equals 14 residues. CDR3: CASSLEAGTGELFF. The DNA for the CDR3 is TGTGCCAGCAGCTTAGAGGCGGGAACCGGGGAGCTGTTTTTT.

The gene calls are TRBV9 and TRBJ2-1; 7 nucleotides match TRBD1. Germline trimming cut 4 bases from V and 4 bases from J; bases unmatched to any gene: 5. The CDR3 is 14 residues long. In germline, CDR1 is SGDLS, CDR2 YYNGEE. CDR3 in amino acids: CASSPGQNYNEQFF. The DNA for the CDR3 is TGTGCCAGCAGCCCGGGACAGAATTACAATGAGCAGTTCTTC.

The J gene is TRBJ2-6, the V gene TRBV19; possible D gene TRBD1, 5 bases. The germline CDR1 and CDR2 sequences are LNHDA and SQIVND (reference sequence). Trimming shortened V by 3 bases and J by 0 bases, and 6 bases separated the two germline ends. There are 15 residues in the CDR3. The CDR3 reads CASSIQGSGANVLTF. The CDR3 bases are TGTGCCAGTAGTATCCAGGGCTCTGGGGCCAACGTCCTGACTTTC.

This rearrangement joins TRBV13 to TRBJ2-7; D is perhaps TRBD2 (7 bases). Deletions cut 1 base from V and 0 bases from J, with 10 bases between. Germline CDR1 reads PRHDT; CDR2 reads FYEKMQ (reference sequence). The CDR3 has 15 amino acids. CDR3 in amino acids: CASSLAGEGSYEQYF. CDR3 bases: TGTGCCAGCAGCTTAGCAGGGGAGGGCTCCTACGAGCAGTACTTC.

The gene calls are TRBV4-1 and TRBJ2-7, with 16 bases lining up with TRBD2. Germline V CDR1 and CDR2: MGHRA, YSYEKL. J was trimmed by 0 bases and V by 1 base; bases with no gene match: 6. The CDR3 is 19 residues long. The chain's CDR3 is CASSQVGGLAGGSSYEQYF. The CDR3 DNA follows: TGCGCCAGCAGCCAAGTGGGGGGACTAGCGGGAGGGAGCTCCTACGAGCAGTACTTC.

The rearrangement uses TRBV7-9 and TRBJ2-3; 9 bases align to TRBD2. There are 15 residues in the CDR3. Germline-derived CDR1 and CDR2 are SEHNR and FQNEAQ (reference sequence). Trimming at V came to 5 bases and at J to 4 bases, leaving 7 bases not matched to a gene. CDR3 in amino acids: CASSQVSGRSDTQYF. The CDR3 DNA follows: TGTGCCAGCAGCCAGGTTAGCGGGAGATCAGATACGCAGTATTTT.

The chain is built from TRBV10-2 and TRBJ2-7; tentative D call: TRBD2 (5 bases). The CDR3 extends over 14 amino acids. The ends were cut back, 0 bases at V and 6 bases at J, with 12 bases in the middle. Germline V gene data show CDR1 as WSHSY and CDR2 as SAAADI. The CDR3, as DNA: TGCGCCAGCAGTGAGTCGCTGGGTGAGGGCGAGCAGTACTTC. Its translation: CASSESLGEGEQYF.

In nucleotides, the CDR3 is TGCGCCAGCAGCCAAGATTCAATGAACACCGGGGAGCTGTTTTTT. This sequence encodes CASSQDSMNTGELFF. The chain has TRBV4-3 and TRBJ2-2; unclear D gene. The CDR3 spans 15 residues. V lost 0 bases, J lost 1 base, and 6 bases lay in between. CDR1 is LGHNA and CDR2 is YSLEER in the germline V gene.

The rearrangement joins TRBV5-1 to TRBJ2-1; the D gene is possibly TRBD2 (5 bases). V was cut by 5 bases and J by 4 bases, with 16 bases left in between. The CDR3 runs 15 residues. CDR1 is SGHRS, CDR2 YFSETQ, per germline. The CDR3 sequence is CASRSRDSTYNEQFF. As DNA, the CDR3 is TGCGCCAGCAGAAGCCGGGATTCGACTTACAATGAGCAGTTCTTC.

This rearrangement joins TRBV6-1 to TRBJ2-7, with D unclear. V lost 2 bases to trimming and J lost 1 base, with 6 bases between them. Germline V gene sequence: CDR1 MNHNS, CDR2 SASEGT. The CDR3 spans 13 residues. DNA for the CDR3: TGTGCCAGCAGTGAATGGGAATCCTACGAGCAGTACTTC. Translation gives CASSEWESYEQYF.

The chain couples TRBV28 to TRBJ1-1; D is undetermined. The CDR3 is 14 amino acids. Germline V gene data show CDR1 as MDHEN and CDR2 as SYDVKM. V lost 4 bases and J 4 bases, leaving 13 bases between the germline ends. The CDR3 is CASSSPREGTEAFF. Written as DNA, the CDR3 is TGTGCCAGCAGTTCCCCCCGGGAGGGCACTGAAGCTTTCTTT.

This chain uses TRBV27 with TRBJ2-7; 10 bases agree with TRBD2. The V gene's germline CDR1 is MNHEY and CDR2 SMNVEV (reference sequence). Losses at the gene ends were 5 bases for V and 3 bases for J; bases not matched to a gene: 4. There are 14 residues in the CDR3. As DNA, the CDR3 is TGTGCCAGCAGTGGGACTAGCGCGTTCTACGAGCAGTACTTC. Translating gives CASSGTSAFYEQYF.

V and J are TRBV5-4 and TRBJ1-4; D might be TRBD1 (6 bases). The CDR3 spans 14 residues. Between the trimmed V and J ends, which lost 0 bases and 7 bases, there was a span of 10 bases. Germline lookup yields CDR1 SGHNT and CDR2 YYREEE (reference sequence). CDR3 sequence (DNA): TGTGCCAGCAGCTTGGAGGGGGAGGGTGAAAAACTGTTTTTT. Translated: CASSLEGEGEKLFF.

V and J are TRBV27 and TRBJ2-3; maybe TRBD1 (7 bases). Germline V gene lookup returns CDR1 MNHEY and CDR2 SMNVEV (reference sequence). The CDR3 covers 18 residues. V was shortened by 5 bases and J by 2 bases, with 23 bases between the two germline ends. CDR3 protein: CASSPTGVGGGLTDTQYF. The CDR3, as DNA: TGTGCCAGCAGTCCCACCGGGGTTGGAGGGGGCCTCACAGATACGCAGTATTTT.

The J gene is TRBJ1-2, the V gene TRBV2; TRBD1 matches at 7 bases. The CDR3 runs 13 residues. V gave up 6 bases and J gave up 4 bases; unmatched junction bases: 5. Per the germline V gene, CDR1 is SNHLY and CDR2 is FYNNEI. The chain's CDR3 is CASSETGSYGYTF. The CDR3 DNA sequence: TGTGCCAGCAGCGAGACAGGGTCCTATGGCTACACCTTC.

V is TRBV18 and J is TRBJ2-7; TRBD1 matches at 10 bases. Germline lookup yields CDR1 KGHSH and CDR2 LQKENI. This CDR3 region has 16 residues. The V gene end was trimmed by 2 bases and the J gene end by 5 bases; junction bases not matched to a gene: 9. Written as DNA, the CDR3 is TGTGCCAGCTCACCAGTAGCGGGACAGGGGTGGGACGAGCAGTACTTC. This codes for CASSPVAGQGWDEQYF.

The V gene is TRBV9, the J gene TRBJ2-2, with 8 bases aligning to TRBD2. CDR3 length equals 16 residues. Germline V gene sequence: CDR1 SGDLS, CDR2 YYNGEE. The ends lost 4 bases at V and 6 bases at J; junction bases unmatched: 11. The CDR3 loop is CASSPGTSIIAGELFF. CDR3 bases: TGTGCCAGCAGCCCCGGGACTAGTATAATCGCCGGGGAGCTGTTTTTT. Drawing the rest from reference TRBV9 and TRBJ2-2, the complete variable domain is DSGVTQTPKHLITATGQRVTLRCSPRSGDLSVYWYQQSLDQGLQFLIQYYNGEERAKGNILERFSAQQFPDLHSELNLSSLELGDSALYFCASSPGTSIIAGELFFGEGSRLTVL.

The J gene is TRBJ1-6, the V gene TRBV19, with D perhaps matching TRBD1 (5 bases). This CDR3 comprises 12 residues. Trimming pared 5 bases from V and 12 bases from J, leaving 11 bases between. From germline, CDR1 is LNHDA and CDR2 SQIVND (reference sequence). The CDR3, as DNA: TGTGCCAGTAGTCTCCAGGGTCAACCCCTCCACTTT. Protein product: CASSLQGQPLHF.

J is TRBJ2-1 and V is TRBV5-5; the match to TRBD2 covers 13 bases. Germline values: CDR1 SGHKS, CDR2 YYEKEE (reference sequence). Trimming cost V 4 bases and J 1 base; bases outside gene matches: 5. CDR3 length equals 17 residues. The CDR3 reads CASSPKLAGGSYNEQFF. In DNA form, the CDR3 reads TGTGCCAGCAGCCCGAAACTAGCGGGAGGGTCCTACAATGAGCAGTTCTTC.

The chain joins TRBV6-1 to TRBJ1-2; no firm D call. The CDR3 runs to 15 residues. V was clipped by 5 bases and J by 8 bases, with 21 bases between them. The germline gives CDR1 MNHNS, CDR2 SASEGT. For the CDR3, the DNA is TGTGCCAGCAGTCCCCCGCCGGGTGGGGATGGCGGCTACACCTTC. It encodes CASSPPPGGDGGYTF.

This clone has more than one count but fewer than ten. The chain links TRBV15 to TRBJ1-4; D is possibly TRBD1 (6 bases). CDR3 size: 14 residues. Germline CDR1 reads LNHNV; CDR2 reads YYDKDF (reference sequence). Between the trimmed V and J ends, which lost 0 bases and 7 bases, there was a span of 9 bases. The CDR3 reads CATSREGHSEKLFF. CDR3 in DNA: TGTGCCACCAGCAGAGAGGGACATAGTGAAAAACTGTTTTTT.

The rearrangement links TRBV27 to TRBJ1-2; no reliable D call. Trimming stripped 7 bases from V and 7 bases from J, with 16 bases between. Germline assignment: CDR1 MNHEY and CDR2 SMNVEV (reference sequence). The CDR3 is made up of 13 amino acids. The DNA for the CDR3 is TGTGCCAGCACCTCCGCCCCGAGGATTGGCTACACCTTC. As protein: CASTSAPRIGYTF.